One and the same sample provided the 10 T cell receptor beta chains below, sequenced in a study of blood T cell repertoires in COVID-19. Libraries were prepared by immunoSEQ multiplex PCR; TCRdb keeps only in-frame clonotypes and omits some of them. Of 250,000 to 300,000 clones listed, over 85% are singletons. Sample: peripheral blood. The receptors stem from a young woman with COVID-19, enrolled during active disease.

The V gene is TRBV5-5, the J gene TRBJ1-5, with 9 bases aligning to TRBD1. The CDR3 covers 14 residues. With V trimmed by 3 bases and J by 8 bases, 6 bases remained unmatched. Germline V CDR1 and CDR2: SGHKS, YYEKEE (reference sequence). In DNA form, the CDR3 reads TGTGCCAGCAGCTCGGGACAGGGTCAGGAGCCCCAGCATTTT. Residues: CASSSGQGQEPQHF.

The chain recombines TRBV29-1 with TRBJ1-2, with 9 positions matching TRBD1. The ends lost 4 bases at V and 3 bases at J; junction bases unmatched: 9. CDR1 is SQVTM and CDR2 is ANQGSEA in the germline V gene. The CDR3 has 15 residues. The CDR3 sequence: CSVGAGTGIYYGYTF. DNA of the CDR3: TGCAGCGTTGGAGCCGGGACAGGGATATACTATGGCTACACCTTC.

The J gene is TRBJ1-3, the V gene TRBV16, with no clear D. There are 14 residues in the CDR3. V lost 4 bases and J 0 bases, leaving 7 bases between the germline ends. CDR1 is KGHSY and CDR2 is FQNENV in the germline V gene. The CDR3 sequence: CASSRAASGNTIYF. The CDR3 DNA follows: TGTGCCAGCAGCCGGGCAGCCTCTGGAAACACCATATATTTT.

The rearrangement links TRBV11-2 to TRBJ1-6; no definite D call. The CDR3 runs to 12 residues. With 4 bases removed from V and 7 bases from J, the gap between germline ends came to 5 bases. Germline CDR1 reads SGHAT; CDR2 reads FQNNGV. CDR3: CASSSLNSPLHF. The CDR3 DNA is TGTGCCAGCAGCTCCTTAAATTCACCCCTCCACTTT.

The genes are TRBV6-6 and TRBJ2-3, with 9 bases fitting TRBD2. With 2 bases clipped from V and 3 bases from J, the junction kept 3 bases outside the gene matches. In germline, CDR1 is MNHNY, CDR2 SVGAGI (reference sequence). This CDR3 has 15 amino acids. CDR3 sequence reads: CASSYPGLATDTQYF. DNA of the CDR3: TGTGCCAGCAGTTACCCGGGACTAGCAACAGATACGCAGTATTTT.

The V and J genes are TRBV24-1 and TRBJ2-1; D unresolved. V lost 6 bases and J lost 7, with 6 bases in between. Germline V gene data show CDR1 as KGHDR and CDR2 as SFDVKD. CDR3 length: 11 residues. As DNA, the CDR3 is TGTGCCACCAGTTCGTTGAATGAGCAGTTCTTC. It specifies CATSSLNEQFF.

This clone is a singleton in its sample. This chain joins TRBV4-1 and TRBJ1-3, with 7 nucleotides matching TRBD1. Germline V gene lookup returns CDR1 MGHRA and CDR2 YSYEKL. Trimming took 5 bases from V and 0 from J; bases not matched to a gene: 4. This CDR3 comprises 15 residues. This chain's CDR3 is CASSIGQASGNTIYF. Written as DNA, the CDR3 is TGCGCCAGCAGCATCGGACAGGCCTCTGGAAACACCATATATTTT.

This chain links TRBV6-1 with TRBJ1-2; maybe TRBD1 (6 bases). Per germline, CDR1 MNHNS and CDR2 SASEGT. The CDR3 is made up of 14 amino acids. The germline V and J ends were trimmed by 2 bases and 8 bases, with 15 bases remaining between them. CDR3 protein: CASSEIPPGEGYTF. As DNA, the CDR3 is TGTGCCAGCAGTGAAATCCCCCCAGGGGAAGGCTACACCTTC.

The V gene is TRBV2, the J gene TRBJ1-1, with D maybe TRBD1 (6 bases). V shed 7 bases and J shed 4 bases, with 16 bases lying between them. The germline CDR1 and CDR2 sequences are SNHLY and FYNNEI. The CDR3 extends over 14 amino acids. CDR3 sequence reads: CASTYRVAGTEAFF. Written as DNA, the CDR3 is TGTGCCAGCACCTACAGGGTAGCGGGCACTGAAGCTTTCTTT.

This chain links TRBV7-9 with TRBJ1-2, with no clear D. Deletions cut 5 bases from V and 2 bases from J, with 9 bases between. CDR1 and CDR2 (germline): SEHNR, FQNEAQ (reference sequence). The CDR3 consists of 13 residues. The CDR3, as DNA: TGTGCCAGCAGCCCGTTGGAGAACTATGGCTACACCTTC. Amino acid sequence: CASSPLENYGYTF.